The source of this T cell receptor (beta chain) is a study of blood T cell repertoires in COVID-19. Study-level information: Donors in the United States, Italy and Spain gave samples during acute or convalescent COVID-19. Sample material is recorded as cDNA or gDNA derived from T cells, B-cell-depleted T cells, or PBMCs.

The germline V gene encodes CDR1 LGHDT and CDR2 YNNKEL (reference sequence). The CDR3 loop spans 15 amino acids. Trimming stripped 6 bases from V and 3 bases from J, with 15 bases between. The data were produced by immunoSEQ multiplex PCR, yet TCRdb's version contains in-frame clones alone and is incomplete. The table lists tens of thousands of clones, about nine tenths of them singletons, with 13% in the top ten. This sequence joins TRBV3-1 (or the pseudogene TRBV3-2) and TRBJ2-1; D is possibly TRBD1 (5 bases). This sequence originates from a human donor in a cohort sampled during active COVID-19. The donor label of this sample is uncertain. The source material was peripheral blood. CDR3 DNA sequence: TGTGCCAGCAGGGACACTAAGGGGAACTACAATGAGCAGTTCTTC. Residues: CASRDTKGNYNEQFF.